The T cell receptor (beta chain) described here comes from a study of OX40 agonist ivuxolimab in advanced cancers. Study-level background: A male proportion of about 86% was recorded, with mean age approximately 60 years and range about 20 to 90.

Trimming took off 1 base at V and 3 bases at J, with 10 bases between the two ends. The CDR3 totals 15 residues. Germline assignment: CDR1 SGHTA and CDR2 FQGTGA. Only in-frame clones appear in the TCRdb table, and some are missing; sequencing was by immunoSEQ multiplex PCR. The table includes 70,000 or so clones, about 85% detected once. This TCR derives from an adult with an advanced solid tumor such as melanoma, head and neck, liver or kidney cancer. This rearrangement joins TRBV7-3 to TRBJ2-1; TRBD2 might be the D (6 bases). The sequencing here drew on CD4+ or CD8+ T cells sorted from blood, taken in a trial of the OX40 agonist ivuxolimab. The CDR3 spells CASSLNSGYYNEQFF. CDR3 nucleotides: TGTGCCAGCAGCTTAAATAGCGGATACTACAATGAGCAGTTCTTC.